This T cell receptor (beta chain) was documented in a study of regulatory T cells in long-lasting Graves disease. Concerning this clonotype itself: Its specificity is not known.

Documented time point: persistent/refractory GD, antithyroid drugs over 5 years with positive TRAb. From PBMCs, RNA was extracted and then used to make the TCR library. Whole-study findings and limits: Having only a small sample size may have limited accuracy.

iRepertoire HTBI primers and Arm-PCR of CDR3 regions built TCR beta libraries. TCRdb called the multiplex PCR reads again in MiXCR, with one record for every CDR3 protein. This table has more than 650,000 distinct CDR3 sequences, around 30% appearing once. This material consisted of peripheral blood mononuclear cells (PBMCs), taken when the disease was refractory, from a patient treated with antithyroid drugs. The origin of this receptor is a female donor with Graves disease.

The CDR3 nucleotides read TGTGCCAGCAGCATGGGGAGGACTGGAAACACCATATATTTT. Its protein product is CASSMGRTGNTIYF. The rearrangement links TRBV28 to TRBJ1-3, with D unresolved. The germline V gene encodes CDR1 MDHEN and CDR2 SYDVKM. V was clipped by 6 bases and J by 2 bases, with 11 bases between them. There are 14 residues in the CDR3.